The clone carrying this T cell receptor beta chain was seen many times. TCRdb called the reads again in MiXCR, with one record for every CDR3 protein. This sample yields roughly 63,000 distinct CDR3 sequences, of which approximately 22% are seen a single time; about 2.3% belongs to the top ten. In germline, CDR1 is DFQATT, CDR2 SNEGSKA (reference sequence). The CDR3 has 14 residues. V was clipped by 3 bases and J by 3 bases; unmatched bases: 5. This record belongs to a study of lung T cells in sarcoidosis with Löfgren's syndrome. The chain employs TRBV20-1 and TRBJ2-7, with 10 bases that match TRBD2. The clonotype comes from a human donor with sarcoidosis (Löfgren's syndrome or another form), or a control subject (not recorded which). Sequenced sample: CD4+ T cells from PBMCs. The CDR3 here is CSARSSGSFYEQYF. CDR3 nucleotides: TGCAGTGCTAGGTCTAGCGGGAGTTTCTACGAGCAGTACTTC.